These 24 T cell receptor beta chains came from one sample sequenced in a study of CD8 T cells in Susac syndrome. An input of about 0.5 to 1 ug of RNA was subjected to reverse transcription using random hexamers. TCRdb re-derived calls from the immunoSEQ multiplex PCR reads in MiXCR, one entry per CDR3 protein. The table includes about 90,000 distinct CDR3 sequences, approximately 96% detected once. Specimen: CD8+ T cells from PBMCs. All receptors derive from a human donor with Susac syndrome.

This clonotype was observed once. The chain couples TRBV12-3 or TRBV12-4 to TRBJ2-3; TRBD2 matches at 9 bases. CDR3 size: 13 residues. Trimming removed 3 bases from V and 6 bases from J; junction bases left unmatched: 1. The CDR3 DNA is TGTGCCAGCAGTTTGCGGGGGGGGGATACGCAGTATTTT. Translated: CASSLRGGDTQYF.

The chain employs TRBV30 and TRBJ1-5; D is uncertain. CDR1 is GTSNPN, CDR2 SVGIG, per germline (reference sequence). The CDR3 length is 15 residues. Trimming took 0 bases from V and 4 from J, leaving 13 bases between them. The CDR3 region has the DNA TGTGCCTGGAGTGTATCCGGAAGGCGGAATCAGCCCCAGCATTTT. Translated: CAWSVSGRRNQPQHF.

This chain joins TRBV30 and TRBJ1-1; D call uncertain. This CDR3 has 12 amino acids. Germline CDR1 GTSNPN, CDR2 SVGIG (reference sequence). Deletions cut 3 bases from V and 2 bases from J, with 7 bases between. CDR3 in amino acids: CAWRHENTEAFF. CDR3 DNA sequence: TGTGCCTGGAGGCACGAAAACACTGAAGCTTTCTTT.

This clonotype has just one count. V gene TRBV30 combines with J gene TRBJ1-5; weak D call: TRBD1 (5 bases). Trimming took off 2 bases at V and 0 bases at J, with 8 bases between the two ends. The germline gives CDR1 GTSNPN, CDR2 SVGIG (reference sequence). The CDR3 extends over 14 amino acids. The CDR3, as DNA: TGTGCCTGGAGTCCAGGGAATAGCAATCAGCCCCAGCATTTT. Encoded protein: CAWSPGNSNQPQHF.

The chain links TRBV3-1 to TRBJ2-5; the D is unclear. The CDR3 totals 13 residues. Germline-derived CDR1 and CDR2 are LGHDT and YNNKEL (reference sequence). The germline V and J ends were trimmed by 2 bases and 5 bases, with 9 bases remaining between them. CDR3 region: CASSQFLRETQYF. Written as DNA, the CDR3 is TGTGCCAGCAGCCAATTTCTCCGGGAGACCCAGTACTTC.

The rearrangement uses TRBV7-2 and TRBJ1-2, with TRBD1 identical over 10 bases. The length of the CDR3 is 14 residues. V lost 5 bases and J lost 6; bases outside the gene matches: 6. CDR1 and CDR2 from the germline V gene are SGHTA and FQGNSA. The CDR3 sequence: CASSRQGAGHGYTF. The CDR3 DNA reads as TGTGCCAGCAGCCGACAGGGGGCAGGTCATGGCTACACCTTC.

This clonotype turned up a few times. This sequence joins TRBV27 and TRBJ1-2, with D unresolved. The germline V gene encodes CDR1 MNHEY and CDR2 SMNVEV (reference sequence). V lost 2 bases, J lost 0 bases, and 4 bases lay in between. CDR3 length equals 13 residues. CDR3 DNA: TGTGCCAGCAGTTTAAGCGCTAACTATGGCTACACCTTC. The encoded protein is CASSLSANYGYTF.

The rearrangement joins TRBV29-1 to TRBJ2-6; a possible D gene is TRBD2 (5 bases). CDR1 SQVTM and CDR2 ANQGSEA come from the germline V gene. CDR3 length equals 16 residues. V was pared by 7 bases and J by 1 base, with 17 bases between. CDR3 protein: CSAETDSGSGANVLTF. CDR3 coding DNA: TGCAGCGCGGAGACGGACTCCGGATCTGGGGCCAACGTCCTGACTTTC.

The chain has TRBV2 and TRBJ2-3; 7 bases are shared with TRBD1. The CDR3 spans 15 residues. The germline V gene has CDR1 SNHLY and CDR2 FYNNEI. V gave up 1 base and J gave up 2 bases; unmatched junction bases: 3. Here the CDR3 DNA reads TGTGCCAGCAGTGAAGACAGGGGAGCCACAGATACGCAGTATTTT. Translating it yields CASSEDRGATDTQYF.

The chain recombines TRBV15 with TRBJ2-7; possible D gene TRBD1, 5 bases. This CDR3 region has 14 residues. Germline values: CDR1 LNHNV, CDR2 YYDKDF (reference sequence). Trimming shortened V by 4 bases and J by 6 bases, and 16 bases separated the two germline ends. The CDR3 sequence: CATSIRDRLFEQYF. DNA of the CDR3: TGTGCCACCAGCATCCGAGACAGACTCTTCGAGCAGTACTTC.

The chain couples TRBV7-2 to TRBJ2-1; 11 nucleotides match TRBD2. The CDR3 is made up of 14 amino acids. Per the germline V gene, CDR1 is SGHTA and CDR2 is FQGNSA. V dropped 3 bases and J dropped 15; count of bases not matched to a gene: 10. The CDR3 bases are TGTGCCAGCAGCTTCGACGCTAGCGGGGGGTCGGCGTTCTTC. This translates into CASSFDASGGSAFF. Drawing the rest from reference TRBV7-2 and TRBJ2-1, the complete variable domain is GAGVSQSPSNKVTEKGKDVELRCDPISGHTALYWYRQSLGQGLEFLIYFQGNSAPDKSGLPSDRFSAERTGGSVSTLTIQRTQQEDSAVYLCASSFDASGGSAFFGPGTRLTVL.

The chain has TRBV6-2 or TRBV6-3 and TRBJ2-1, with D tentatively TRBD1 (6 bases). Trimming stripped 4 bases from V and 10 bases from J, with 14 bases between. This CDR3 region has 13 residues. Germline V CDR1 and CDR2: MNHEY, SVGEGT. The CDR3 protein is CASSSGATGEQFF. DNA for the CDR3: TGTGCCAGCAGTTCAGGGGCTACAGGGGAGCAGTTCTTC.

The CDR3, as DNA: TGCAGTGCTAGTTCGGGACAGCAGAATTCACCCCTCCACTTT. Amino acids: CSASSGQQNSPLHF. The rearrangement links TRBV20-1 to TRBJ1-6; 7 nucleotides match TRBD1. This CDR3 has 14 residues. Germline assignment: CDR1 DFQATT and CDR2 SNEGSKA (reference sequence). With 3 bases clipped from V and 7 bases from J, the junction kept 6 bases outside the gene matches.

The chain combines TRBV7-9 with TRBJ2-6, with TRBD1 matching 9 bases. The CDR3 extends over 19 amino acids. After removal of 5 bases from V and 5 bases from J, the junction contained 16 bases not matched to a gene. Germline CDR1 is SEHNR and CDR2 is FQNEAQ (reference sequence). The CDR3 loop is CASSPSLGWDRARANVLTF. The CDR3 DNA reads TGTGCCAGCAGCCCCTCCCTGGGATGGGACAGGGCTCGGGCCAACGTCCTGACTTTC. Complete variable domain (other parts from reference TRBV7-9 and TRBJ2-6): DTGVSQNPRHKITKRGQNVTFRCDPISEHNRLYWYRQTLGQGPEFLTYFQNEAQLEKSRLLSDRFSAERPKGSFSTLEIQRTEQGDSAMYLCASSPSLGWDRARANVLTFGAGSRLTVL.

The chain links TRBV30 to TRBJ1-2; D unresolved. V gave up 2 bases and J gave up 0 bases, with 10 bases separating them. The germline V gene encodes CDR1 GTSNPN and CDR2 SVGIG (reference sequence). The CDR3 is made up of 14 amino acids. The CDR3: CAWSSSVANYGYTF. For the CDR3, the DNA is TGTGCCTGGAGTTCGAGCGTAGCTAACTATGGCTACACCTTC.

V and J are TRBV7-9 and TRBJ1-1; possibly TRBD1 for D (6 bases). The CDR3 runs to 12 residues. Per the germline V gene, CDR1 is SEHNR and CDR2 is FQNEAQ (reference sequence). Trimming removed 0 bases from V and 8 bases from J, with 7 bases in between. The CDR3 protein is CASSLAGTEAFF. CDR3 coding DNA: TGTGCCAGCAGCTTAGCCGGGACAGAAGCTTTCTTT.

The DNA of the CDR3 is TGCAGTGCCGGACGGACAGGAGATGAAAAACTGTTTTTT. Encoded protein: CSAGRTGDEKLFF. This chain uses TRBV20-1 with TRBJ1-4; 7 bases map to TRBD1. This CDR3 has 13 residues. Germline loops: CDR1 DFQATT, CDR2 SNEGSKA (reference sequence). Trimming took 6 bases from V and 6 from J; bases not matched to a gene: 7.

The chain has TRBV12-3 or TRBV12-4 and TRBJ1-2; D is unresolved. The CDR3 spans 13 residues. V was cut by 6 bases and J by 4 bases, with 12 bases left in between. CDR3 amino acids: CASRRRVPYGYTF. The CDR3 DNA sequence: TGTGCCAGCAGGCGACGGGTCCCCTATGGCTACACCTTC.

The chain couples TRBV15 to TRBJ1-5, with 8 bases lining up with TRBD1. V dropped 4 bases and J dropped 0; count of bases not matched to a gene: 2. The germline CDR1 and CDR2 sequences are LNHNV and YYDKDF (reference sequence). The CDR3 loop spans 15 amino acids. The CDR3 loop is CATSIDRGSNQPQHF. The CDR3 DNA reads TGTGCCACCAGCATAGACAGGGGTAGCAATCAGCCCCAGCATTTT.

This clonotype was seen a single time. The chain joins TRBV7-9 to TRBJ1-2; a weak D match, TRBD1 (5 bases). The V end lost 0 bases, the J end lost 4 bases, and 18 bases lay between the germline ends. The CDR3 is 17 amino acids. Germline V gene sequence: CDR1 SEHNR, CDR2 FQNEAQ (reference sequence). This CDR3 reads CASSLAVRDGDLYGYTF. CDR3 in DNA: TGTGCCAGCAGCTTAGCGGTCCGGGACGGAGACCTCTATGGCTACACCTTC.

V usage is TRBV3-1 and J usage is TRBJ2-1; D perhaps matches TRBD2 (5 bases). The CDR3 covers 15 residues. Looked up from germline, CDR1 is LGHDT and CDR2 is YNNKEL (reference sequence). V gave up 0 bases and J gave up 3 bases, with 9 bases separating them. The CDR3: CASSQEEDYYNEQFF. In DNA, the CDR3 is TGTGCCAGCAGCCAAGAGGAGGATTACTACAATGAGCAGTTCTTC.

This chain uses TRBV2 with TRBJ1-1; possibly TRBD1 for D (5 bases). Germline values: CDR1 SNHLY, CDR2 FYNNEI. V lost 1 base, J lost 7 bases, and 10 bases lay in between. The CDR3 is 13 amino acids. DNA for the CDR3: TGTGCCAGCAGTGAAGGCGGGGCGGTTGAAGCTTTCTTT. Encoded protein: CASSEGGAVEAFF.

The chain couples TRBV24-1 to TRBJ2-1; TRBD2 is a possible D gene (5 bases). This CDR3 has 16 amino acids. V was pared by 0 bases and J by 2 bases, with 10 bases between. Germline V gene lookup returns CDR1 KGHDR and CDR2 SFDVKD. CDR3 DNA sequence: TGTGCCACCAGTGATTTGCGGGATAACACCTACAATGAGCAGTTCTTC. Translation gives CATSDLRDNTYNEQFF.

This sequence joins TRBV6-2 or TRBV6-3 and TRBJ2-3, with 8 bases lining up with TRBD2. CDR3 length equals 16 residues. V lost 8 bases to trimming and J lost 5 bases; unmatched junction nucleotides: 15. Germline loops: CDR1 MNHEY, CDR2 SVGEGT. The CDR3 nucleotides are TGTGCCAGCGCAGTTAATGGAGCGGGGGCTGAAGATACGCAGTATTTT. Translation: CASAVNGAGAEDTQYF.